These 12 T cell receptor beta chains share one sample of origin, sequenced in a study of blood T cell repertoires in COVID-19. TCRdb's copy holds only in-frame clones and misses some; the assay was immunoSEQ multiplex PCR. Among about 210,000 clones listed, 82% were seen once. Sequencing input: peripheral blood. The receptor set was obtained from a woman between 70 and 85 years old with COVID-19, enrolled during active disease.

A single count supports this clone. V and J are TRBV6-2 or TRBV6-3 and TRBJ2-3, with TRBD2 as a possible D gene (5 bases). The CDR3 loop spans 14 amino acids. V lost 2 bases, J lost 2 bases, and 8 bases lay in between. CDR1 is MNHEY and CDR2 is SVGEGT in the germline V gene. CDR3 amino acids: CASSYQRFTDTQYF. CDR3 nucleotides: TGTGCCAGCAGTTACCAGCGGTTCACAGATACGCAGTATTTT.

The rearrangement joins TRBV7-9 to TRBJ2-2; 7 nucleotides agree with TRBD2. Germline V gives CDR1 SEHNR, CDR2 FQNEAQ (reference sequence). Losses at the gene ends were 0 bases for V and 3 bases for J; bases not matched to a gene: 4. The CDR3 sequence is 16 residues long. This chain's CDR3 is CASSLAYLADTGELFF. The DNA for the CDR3 is TGTGCCAGCAGCTTAGCCTACCTAGCGGACACCGGGGAGCTGTTTTTT. Variable domain in full (rest from reference TRBV7-9 and TRBJ2-2): DTGVSQNPRHKITKRGQNVTFRCDPISEHNRLYWYRQTLGQGPEFLTYFQNEAQLEKSRLLSDRFSAERPKGSFSTLEIQRTEQGDSAMYLCASSLAYLADTGELFFGEGSRLTVL.

This chain joins TRBV19 and TRBJ1-5; D is undetermined. The CDR3 is 17 amino acids. Germline CDR1 LNHDA, CDR2 SQIVND (reference sequence). The V end was cut by 5 bases, the J end by 0 bases, with 17 bases between. The CDR3 DNA follows: TGTGCCAGTAGTCCCCACGGTTGGTTTGATAGCAATCAGCCCCAGCATTTT. This encodes CASSPHGWFDSNQPQHF.

The CDR3 sequence: CASSGSRGTDTQYF. As DNA, the CDR3 is TGTGCCAGCAGCGGGAGCCGGGGCACAGATACGCAGTATTTT. The V call is TRBV2, the J call TRBJ2-3; tentatively, D is TRBD2 (6 bases). Per germline, CDR1 SNHLY and CDR2 FYNNEI. This CDR3 is 14 amino acids long. V was trimmed by 6 bases and J by 1 base, leaving 11 bases between them.

The V call is TRBV5-1, the J call TRBJ2-7; 9 bases are a match to TRBD1. The germline V gene has CDR1 SGHRS and CDR2 YFSETQ. The junction had 8 bases not matched to a gene; V was cut back by 1 base and J by 6 bases. The CDR3 length is 15 residues. CDR3 amino acids: CASSLTGQGGFEQYF. CDR3 coding DNA: TGCGCCAGCAGCTTGACGGGACAGGGTGGCTTCGAGCAGTACTTC.

The chain has TRBV28 and TRBJ1-1; D perhaps matches TRBD1 (6 bases). Trimming left V 3 bases short and J 4 bases short, with 9 bases between. The CDR3 runs 13 residues. The germline V gene has CDR1 MDHEN and CDR2 SYDVKM. CDR3 region: CASSFTGSTEAFF. The CDR3 DNA reads as TGTGCCAGCAGTTTTACAGGGTCCACTGAAGCTTTCTTT.

The chain uses TRBV6-6 and TRBJ2-4; D gene unclear. The CDR3 consists of 13 residues. V was cut by 6 bases and J by 8 bases, with 14 bases left in between. Germline assignment: CDR1 MNHNY and CDR2 SVGAGI (reference sequence). The CDR3 sequence is CASRPTQKHIQYF. CDR3 coding DNA: TGTGCCAGCAGACCAACACAGAAGCACATTCAGTACTTC.

The chain has TRBV7-2 and TRBJ1-5, with D perhaps TRBD1 (6 bases). The V and J ends lost 5 bases and 4 bases respectively, with 15 bases between them. CDR3 size: 15 residues. CDR1 and CDR2 (germline): SGHTA, FQGNSA. As DNA, the CDR3 is TGTGCCAGCAGCCCAGACAGGACCTTTAATCAGCCCCAGCATTTT. Translation: CASSPDRTFNQPQHF.

The chain is built from TRBV6-6 and TRBJ2-7; D gene uncertain. Between the trimmed V and J ends, which lost 6 bases and 4 bases, there was a span of 13 bases. This CDR3 has 13 residues. Germline V gene lookup returns CDR1 MNHNY and CDR2 SVGAGI (reference sequence). In nucleotides, the CDR3 is TGTGCCAGCAGCCAAGTTGAGTTGTACGAGCAGTACTTC. It translates to CASSQVELYEQYF.

This chain joins TRBV7-9 and TRBJ2-7; perhaps TRBD2 as D (6 bases). Germline CDR1 is SEHNR and CDR2 is FQNEAQ (reference sequence). This CDR3 is built from 17 residues. Trimming left V 5 bases short and J 5 bases short, with 25 bases between. The CDR3 is CASSPRPGLAAKDEQYF. CDR3 bases: TGTGCCAGCAGCCCCCGACCGGGACTCGCCGCGAAGGACGAGCAGTACTTC.

The chain has TRBV2 and TRBJ1-1; D ambiguous. This CDR3 spans 13 amino acids. V lost 3 bases and J lost 1, with 6 bases in between. Germline V gene sequence: CDR1 SNHLY, CDR2 FYNNEI. The CDR3 reads CASSDEQNTEAFF. The CDR3 DNA reads as TGTGCCAGCAGTGATGAGCAGAACACTGAAGCTTTCTTT.

The chain joins TRBV24-1 to TRBJ2-1; TRBD2 aligns across 7 bases. This CDR3 has 17 residues. V shed 1 base and J 7 bases; nucleotides not matched to a gene: 12. The germline CDR1 and CDR2 sequences are KGHDR and SFDVKD. DNA for the CDR3: TGTGCCACCAGTGATTTTTCGGGGCCTAGCGGTCGTAATGAGCAGTTCTTC. Encoded protein: CATSDFSGPSGRNEQFF.